The 5 T cell receptor beta chains listed next were all sequenced from one sample in a study of Tregs in tolerant kidney transplant recipients. Recipients received nonmyeloablative bone marrow transplants from related graft donors, with transient mixed chimerism. Clones were sequenced by immunoSEQ multiplex PCR, and TCRdb holds only the in-frame ones, with some missing. The table includes 50,000 or so clones, over 85% detected once. The sequenced sample was CD8+ T cells from blood (PBMCs), obtained 12 months after the transplant. The receptors derive from a human patient who received a combined kidney and bone marrow transplant. Some of these T cells may belong to the graft donor.

V gene TRBV15 combines with J gene TRBJ1-2, with D uncertain. Looked up from germline, CDR1 is LNHNV and CDR2 is YYDKDF (reference sequence). V was trimmed by 0 bases and J by 4 bases, leaving 12 bases between them. This CDR3 comprises 15 residues. The CDR3 DNA is TGTGCCACCAGCAGAGAGAAACACGCTCCCTATGGCTACACCTTC. This encodes CATSREKHAPYGYTF.

This clone was seen only once. The V call is TRBV5-6, the J call TRBJ2-5, with D perhaps TRBD1 (5 bases). This CDR3 has 15 residues. Germline CDR1 reads SGHDT; CDR2 reads YYEEEE. V was shortened by 3 bases and J by 0 bases, with 12 bases between the two germline ends. The CDR3 is CASSYMTDYQETQYF. The DNA for the CDR3 is TGTGCCAGCAGCTATATGACAGATTACCAAGAGACCCAGTACTTC.

The CDR3 nucleotides read TGTGCCTGGAGTGCGGACAGGGGGTATAACACTGAAGCTTTCTTT. Amino acid sequence: CAWSADRGYNTEAFF. V and J are TRBV30 and TRBJ1-1, with TRBD1 matching 10 bases. The V gene end was trimmed by 1 base and the J gene end by 2 bases; junction bases not matched to a gene: 4. This CDR3 comprises 15 residues. Germline lookup yields CDR1 GTSNPN and CDR2 SVGIG (reference sequence).

CDR3 amino acids: CASSSGTLEAFF. In DNA, the CDR3 is TGTGCCAGCAGCTCCGGGACACTAGAAGCTTTCTTT. The chain carries TRBV5-4 and TRBJ1-1; D is possibly TRBD1 (6 bases). Per germline, CDR1 SGHNT and CDR2 YYREEE (reference sequence). Trimming took off 3 bases at V and 8 bases at J, with 11 bases between the two ends. The CDR3 has 12 residues.

The chain recombines TRBV5-6 with TRBJ2-7, with 7 bases matching TRBD1. Germline values: CDR1 SGHDT, CDR2 YYEEEE. V lost 4 bases, J lost 0 bases, and 4 bases stayed unmatched. This CDR3 has 14 amino acids. CDR3 sequence (DNA): TGTGCCAGCAGCACAGGGGCCACCTCCTACGAGCAGTACTTC. Translating it yields CASSTGATSYEQYF.